These 5 T cell receptor beta chains were sequenced from one sample in a study of T cell repertoires in cytomegalovirus infection. A single record per CDR3 protein comes from TCRdb applying MiXCR to the reads. The sample comprises approximately 750,000 distinct CDR3 sequences, 35% to 40% of which are singletons, and 2.5% to 3.5% rests with the top ten. What was sequenced was PBMCs. These receptors were taken from a human donor in good health (CMV status not recorded). Some clones in this sample may be carry-over from other donors' samples.

This clonotype was seen only a few times. The genes are TRBV5-4 and TRBJ2-3; no reliable D call. There are 14 residues in the CDR3. Deletions cut 5 bases from V and 0 bases from J, with 10 bases between. Germline-derived CDR1 and CDR2 are SGHNT and YYREEE (reference sequence). The CDR3, as DNA: TGTGCCAGCAGTCAGCCCTCAAGCACAGATACGCAGTATTTT. This sequence encodes CASSQPSSTDTQYF.

This chain links TRBV7-2 with TRBJ2-3, with unresolved D. Trimming left V 5 bases short and J 4 bases short, with 16 bases between. Germline values: CDR1 SGHTA, CDR2 FQGNSA. This CDR3 is built from 15 residues. The chain's CDR3 is CASSPSLGAADTQYF. The CDR3 DNA reads TGTGCCAGCAGCCCGTCCCTCGGCGCAGCAGATACGCAGTATTTT. The full variable domain, completed using reference TRBV7-2 and TRBJ2-3, is GAGVSQSPSNKVTEKGKDVELRCDPISGHTALYWYRQSLGQGLEFLIYFQGNSAPDKSGLPSDRFSAERTGGSVSTLTIQRTQQEDSAVYLCASSPSLGAADTQYFGPGTRLTVL.

At least ten counts were recorded for this clonotype. The rearrangement uses TRBV5-1 and TRBJ2-1; 15 positions agree with TRBD2. The CDR3 totals 16 residues. The V gene's germline CDR1 is SGHRS and CDR2 YFSETQ. V trimming: 4 bases; J trimming: 10 bases; junction bases outside the gene matches: 9. The CDR3 reads CASSQGTSGGHREQFF. In DNA form, the CDR3 reads TGCGCCAGCAGCCAAGGGACTAGCGGGGGGCATAGGGAGCAGTTCTTC. Drawing the rest from reference TRBV5-1 and TRBJ2-1, the complete variable domain is KAGVTQTPRYLIKTRGQQVTLSCSPISGHRSVSWYQQTPGQGLQFLFEYFSETQRNKGNFPGRFSGRQFSNSRSEMNVSTLELGDSALYLCASSQGTSGGHREQFFGPGTRLTVL.

This clonotype was detected once. The chain joins TRBV7-2 to TRBJ2-7; no clear D. The germline V gene has CDR1 SGHTA and CDR2 FQGNSA. This CDR3 region has 13 residues. Deletions cut 5 bases from V and 4 bases from J, with 12 bases between. The CDR3 sequence: CASSPDLWYEQYF. CDR3 bases: TGTGCCAGCAGCCCTGACCTGTGGTACGAGCAGTACTTC.

This clonotype showed up just a few times. At one end, the junction sequence differs from germline, possibly due to a read error. V is TRBV7-7 and J is TRBJ1-1; possible D gene TRBD1, 6 bases. This CDR3 contains 13 residues. Germline V lookup: CDR1 SSHAT, CDR2 FNYEAQ (reference sequence). The CDR3 nucleotides read TGTGCTAGCAGCTTAGTTACAGGGACTGAAGCTTTCTTT. Protein: CASSLVTGTEAFF.